This TCR beta chain was documented in a study of post-analysis software for immune sequencing data. Notes on the study in general: Among four to six TRBV segments more frequent in patients than controls were TRBV5-6, TRBV5-1 and TRBV20-1.

Incorporated into the TCR beta cDNA libraries were unique molecular identifiers, which served to reduce PCR and sequencing biases. TCRdb re-called the PCR reads with MiXCR, one entry per CDR3 protein. Seen here are a few hundred thousand distinct CDR3 sequences, approximately 31% observed once, and the top ten hold around 6%. Notes on this clonotype: Its antigen is not identified.

Trimming pared 4 bases from V and 11 bases from J, leaving 12 bases between. In germline, CDR1 is SGHRS, CDR2 YFSETQ. This CDR3 is built from 11 residues. V and J are TRBV5-1 and TRBJ2-5; D not resolved. The receptor was derived from a girl between 2 and 17 years old with multiple sclerosis. Sequencing was done on a sample of blood. The CDR3 DNA reads TGCGCCAGCAGCGTGGAGTTGGAGCAGTACTTC. Translated, it gives CASSVELEQYF.